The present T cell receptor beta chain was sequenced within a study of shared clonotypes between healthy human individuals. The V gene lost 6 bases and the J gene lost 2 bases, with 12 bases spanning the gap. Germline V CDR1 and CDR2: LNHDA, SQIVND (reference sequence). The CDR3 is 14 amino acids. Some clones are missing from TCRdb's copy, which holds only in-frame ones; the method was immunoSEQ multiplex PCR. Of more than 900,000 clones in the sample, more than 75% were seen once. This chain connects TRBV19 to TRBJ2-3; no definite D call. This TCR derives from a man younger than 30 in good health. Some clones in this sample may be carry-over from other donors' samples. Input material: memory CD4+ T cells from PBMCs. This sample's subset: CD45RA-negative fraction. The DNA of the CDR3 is TGTGCCAGTAGGGGCCCGAAACTCACAGATACGCAGTATTTT. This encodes CASRGPKLTDTQYF.